Each of the 14 T cell receptor beta chains below was sequenced from the same sample in a study of early T cells in non-severe SARS-CoV-2 infection. One entry per CDR3 protein, called by TCRdb with MiXCR from the 5' RACE reads. This repertoire shows nearly 60,000 distinct CDR3 sequences, more than 9.5% found once; its top ten account for 8% to 10%. Sequenced material: whole blood. These receptors all stem from an adult who was a healthcare worker with PCR-confirmed SARS-CoV-2 infection or an uninfected control (not recorded which).

This clonotype was counted many times. CDR3 bases: TGTGCCAGTAGAGCGGCCCGGGGAAGCCAAGAGACCCAGTACTTC. Its translation is CASRAARGSQETQYF. The gene calls are TRBV19 and TRBJ2-5; D possibly corresponds to TRBD2 (5 bases). The CDR3 sequence is 15 residues long. The V end was cut by 6 bases, the J end by 1 base, with 15 bases between. The germline V gene has CDR1 LNHDA and CDR2 SQIVND (reference sequence).

The J gene is TRBJ2-4, the V gene TRBV6-2 or TRBV6-3, with D possibly being TRBD1 or TRBD2 (5 bases each). Germline CDR1 reads MNHEY; CDR2 reads SVGEGT. The CDR3 length is 14 residues. V gave up 2 bases and J gave up 2 bases, with 7 bases separating them. CDR3 residues: CASSYGGPKNIQYF. As DNA, the CDR3 is TGTGCCAGCAGTTACGGGGGTCCCAAAAACATTCAGTACTTC.

The chain joins TRBV12-3 or TRBV12-4 to TRBJ2-3; 7 bases align to TRBD1. V trimming: 3 bases; J trimming: 5 bases; junction bases outside the gene matches: 5. The CDR3 extends over 14 amino acids. This CDR3 is CASSFTGAGDTQYF. The CDR3 DNA sequence: TGTGCCAGCAGTTTCACAGGGGCTGGAGATACGCAGTATTTT.

The J gene is TRBJ1-2, the V gene TRBV7-9; 7 positions match TRBD1. The CDR3 totals 14 residues. Germline V CDR1 and CDR2: SEHNR, FQNEAQ (reference sequence). V shed 4 bases, J shed 5 bases, and the junction held 7 bases outside the gene matches. CDR3 sequence: CASSSGTDLYGYTF. The DNA of the CDR3 is TGTGCCAGCAGCTCAGGGACAGACTTATATGGCTACACCTTC.

This clonotype has more than one count but fewer than ten. This chain joins TRBV6-2 or TRBV6-3 and TRBJ2-2; D gene unclear. Germline V gives CDR1 MNHEY, CDR2 SVGEGT. Trimming stripped 6 bases from V and 4 bases from J, with 12 bases between. The length of the CDR3 is 14 residues. CDR3 amino acids: CASSFRSGTGELFF. The CDR3 DNA follows: TGTGCCAGCAGCTTTCGGTCGGGCACCGGGGAGCTGTTTTTT.

This clonotype was recorded a few times. The chain uses TRBV7-9 and TRBJ1-1; D not certain. Germline V CDR1 and CDR2: SEHNR, FQNEAQ (reference sequence). The CDR3 is 12 amino acids. The germline V and J ends were trimmed by 5 bases and 11 bases, with 15 bases remaining between them. The CDR3 sequence: CASSQPRQGAFF. The DNA for the CDR3 is TGTGCCAGCAGCCAACCCCGACAAGGGGCTTTCTTT.

Note on this clonotype: A much larger clone lies a single base off, so this may be a read error. J is TRBJ2-2 and V is TRBV4-3, with D unresolved. Germline CDR1 is LGHNA and CDR2 is YSLEER. The V end lost 0 bases, the J end lost 10 bases, and 9 bases lay between the germline ends. The CDR3 loop spans 13 amino acids. The CDR3 DNA sequence: TGCGCCAGCAGCCAAGATCATCCCGAGGAGCTGTTTTTT. It is translated as CASSQDHPEELFF.

This clonotype came up many times. The V and J genes are TRBV2 and TRBJ2-3, with 14 nucleotides matching TRBD2. The V gene's germline CDR1 is SNHLY and CDR2 FYNNEI. The CDR3 covers 17 residues. V gave up 2 bases and J gave up 5 bases; unmatched junction bases: 6. CDR3 region: CASSERTSGRRRDTQYF. As DNA, the CDR3 is TGTGCCAGCAGTGAAAGGACTAGCGGGAGGAGGAGAGATACGCAGTATTTT.

The V gene is TRBV9, the J gene TRBJ2-3, with TRBD2 identical over 8 bases. The CDR3 runs 14 residues. With 3 bases clipped from V and 0 bases from J, the junction kept 0 bases outside the gene matches. The germline CDR1 and CDR2 sequences are SGDLS and YYNGEE. Here the CDR3 reads CASSGTSSTDTQYF. The CDR3 coding sequence is TGTGCCAGCAGCGGGACTAGCAGCACAGATACGCAGTATTTT. Full variable domain (remainder filled in from reference TRBV9 and TRBJ2-3): DSGVTQTPKHLITATGQRVTLRCSPRSGDLSVYWYQQSLDQGLQFLIQYYNGEERAKGNILERFSAQQFPDLHSELNLSSLELGDSALYFCASSGTSSTDTQYFGPGTRLTVL.

V and J are TRBV3-1 and TRBJ1-2, with a weak D call TRBD1 (5 bases). V lost 1 base, J lost 8 bases, and 14 bases lay in between. Germline assignment: CDR1 LGHDT and CDR2 YNNKEL (reference sequence). This CDR3 has 14 residues. The CDR3 nucleotides read TGTGCCAGCAGCCAAGCCACCGGGGCTCTCGGCTACACCTTC. Protein sequence: CASSQATGALGYTF.

The chain uses TRBV30 and TRBJ2-1; perhaps TRBD2 as D (6 bases). V gave up 0 bases and J gave up 13 bases, with 10 bases separating them. Germline loops: CDR1 GTSNPN, CDR2 SVGIG (reference sequence). The CDR3 extends over 11 amino acids. The CDR3 bases are TGTGCCTGGAGTGTATGGAGGGGACAGTTCTTC. This sequence encodes CAWSVWRGQFF. The complete variable domain, with remaining parts taken from reference TRBV30 and TRBJ2-1, reads SQTIHQWPATLVQPVGSPLSLECTVEGTSNPNLYWYRQAAGRGLQLLFYSVGIGQISSEVPQNLSASRPQDRQFILSSKKLLLSDSGFYLCAWSVWRGQFFGPGTRLTVL.

This clonotype was recorded many times. V and J are TRBV20-1 and TRBJ1-2; a possible D gene is TRBD1 (6 bases). V was shortened by 0 bases and J by 3 bases, with 20 bases between the two germline ends. CDR3 size: 17 residues. Looked up from germline, CDR1 is DFQATT and CDR2 is SNEGSKA (reference sequence). The CDR3 DNA reads TGCAGTGCTAGAGATGGCGGCAGGGGATCCCCCCACTATGGCTACACCTTC. Its translation is CSARDGGRGSPHYGYTF.

The chain is built from TRBV20-1 and TRBJ1-1; perhaps TRBD1 as D (5 bases). V lost 6 bases and J lost 7, with 15 bases in between. This CDR3 is built from 12 residues. The germline V gene encodes CDR1 DFQATT and CDR2 SNEGSKA (reference sequence). The CDR3 loop is CSALTGDGEAFF. The CDR3 bases are TGCAGTGCCCTCACGGGGGATGGTGAAGCTTTCTTT.

Ten or more counts support this clonotype. The chain couples TRBV18 to TRBJ2-3, with 8 positions matching TRBD1. The germline gives CDR1 KGHSH, CDR2 LQKENI. J lost 6 bases, V lost 2 bases, and 13 bases had no gene match. CDR3 size: 17 residues. CDR3 nucleotide sequence: TGTGCCAGCTCACCAGCTTATCCGGGACAGGAAATTGATACGCAGTATTTT. It encodes CASSPAYPGQEIDTQYF. Filled out from reference TRBV18 and TRBJ2-3, the complete variable domain reads NAGVMQNPRHLVRRRGQEARLRCSPMKGHSHVYWYRQLPEEGLKFMVYLQKENIIDESGMPKERFSAEFPKEGPSILRIQQVVRGDSAAYFCASSPAYPGQEIDTQYFGPGTRLTVL.